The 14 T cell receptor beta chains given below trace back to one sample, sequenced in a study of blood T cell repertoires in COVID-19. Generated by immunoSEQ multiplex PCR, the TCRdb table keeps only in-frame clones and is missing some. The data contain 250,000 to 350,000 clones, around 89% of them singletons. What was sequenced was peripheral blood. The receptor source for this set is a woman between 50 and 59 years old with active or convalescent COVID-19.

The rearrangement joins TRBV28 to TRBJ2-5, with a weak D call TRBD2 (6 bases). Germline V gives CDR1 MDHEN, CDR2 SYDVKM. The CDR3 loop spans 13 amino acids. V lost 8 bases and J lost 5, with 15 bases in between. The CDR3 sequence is CASGGNRRETQYF. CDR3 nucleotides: TGTGCCAGCGGGGGGAACAGGCGGGAGACCCAGTACTTC.

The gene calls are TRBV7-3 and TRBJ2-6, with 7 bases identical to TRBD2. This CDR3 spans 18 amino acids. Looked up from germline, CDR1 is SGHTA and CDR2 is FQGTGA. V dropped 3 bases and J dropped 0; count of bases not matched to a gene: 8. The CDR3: CASSLGGGALSGANVLTF. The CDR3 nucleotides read TGTGCCAGCAGCTTGGGCGGGGGAGCCCTCTCTGGGGCCAACGTCCTGACTTTC.

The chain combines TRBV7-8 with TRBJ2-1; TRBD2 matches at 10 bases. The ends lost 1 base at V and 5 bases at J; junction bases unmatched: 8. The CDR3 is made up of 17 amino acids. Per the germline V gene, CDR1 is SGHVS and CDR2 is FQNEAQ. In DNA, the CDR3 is TGTGCCAGCAGCTTAGAGGGTACTAGCGGGATAAACAATGAGCAGTTCTTC. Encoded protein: CASSLEGTSGINNEQFF.

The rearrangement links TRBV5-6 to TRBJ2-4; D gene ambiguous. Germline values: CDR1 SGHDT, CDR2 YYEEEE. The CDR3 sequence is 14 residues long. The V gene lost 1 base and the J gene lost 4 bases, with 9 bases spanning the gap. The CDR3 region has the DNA TGTGCCAGCAGCTTGTCTCAAGCTAAAAACATTCAGTACTTC. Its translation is CASSLSQAKNIQYF. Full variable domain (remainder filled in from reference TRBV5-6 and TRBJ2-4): DAGVTQSPTHLIKTRGQQVTLRCSPKSGHDTVSWYQQALGQGPQFIFQYYEEEERQRGNFPDRFSGHQFPNYSSELNVNALLLGDSALYLCASSLSQAKNIQYFGAGTRLSVL.

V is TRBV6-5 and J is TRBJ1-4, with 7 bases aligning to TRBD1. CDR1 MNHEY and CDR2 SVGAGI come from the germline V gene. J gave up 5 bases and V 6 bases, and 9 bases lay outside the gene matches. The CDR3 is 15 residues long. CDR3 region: CASSPRQGGNEKLFF. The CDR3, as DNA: TGTGCCAGCAGCCCGCGACAGGGCGGCAATGAAAAACTGTTTTTT.

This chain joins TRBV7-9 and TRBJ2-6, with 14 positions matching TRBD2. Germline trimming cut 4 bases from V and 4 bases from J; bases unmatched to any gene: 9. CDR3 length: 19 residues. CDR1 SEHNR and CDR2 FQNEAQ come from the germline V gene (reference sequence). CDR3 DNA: TGTGCCAGCAGCTCCCCACGACTAGCGGGAGGGCTGGGGGCCAACGTCCTGACTTTC. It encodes CASSSPRLAGGLGANVLTF.

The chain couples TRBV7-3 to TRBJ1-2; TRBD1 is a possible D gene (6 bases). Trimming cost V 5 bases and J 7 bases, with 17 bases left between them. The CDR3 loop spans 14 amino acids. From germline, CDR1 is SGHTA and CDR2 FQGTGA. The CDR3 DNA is TGTGCCAGCAGCCTCGAACAGGGATACGGTGGCTACACCTTC. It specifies CASSLEQGYGGYTF.

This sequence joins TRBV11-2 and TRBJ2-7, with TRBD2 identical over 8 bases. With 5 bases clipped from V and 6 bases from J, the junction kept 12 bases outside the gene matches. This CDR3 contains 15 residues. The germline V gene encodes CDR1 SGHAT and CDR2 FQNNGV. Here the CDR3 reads CASSETSGSPLEQYF. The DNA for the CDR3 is TGTGCCAGCAGCGAAACTAGCGGAAGCCCCCTCGAGCAGTACTTC.

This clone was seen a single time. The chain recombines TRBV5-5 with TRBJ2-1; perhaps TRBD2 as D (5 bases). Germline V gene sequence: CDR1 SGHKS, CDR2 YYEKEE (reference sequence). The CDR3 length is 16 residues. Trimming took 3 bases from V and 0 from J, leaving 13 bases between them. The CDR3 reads CASSSGLNPSYNEQFF. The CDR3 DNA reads TGTGCCAGCAGCTCAGGACTTAACCCCTCCTACAATGAGCAGTTCTTC.

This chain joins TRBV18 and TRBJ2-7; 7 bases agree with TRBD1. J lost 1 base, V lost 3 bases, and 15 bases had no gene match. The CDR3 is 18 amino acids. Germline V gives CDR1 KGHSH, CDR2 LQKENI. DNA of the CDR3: TGTGCCAGCTCACCCTTGGAAGGGGGCAGGAGCGGATCCTACGAGCAGTACTTC. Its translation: CASSPLEGGRSGSYEQYF.

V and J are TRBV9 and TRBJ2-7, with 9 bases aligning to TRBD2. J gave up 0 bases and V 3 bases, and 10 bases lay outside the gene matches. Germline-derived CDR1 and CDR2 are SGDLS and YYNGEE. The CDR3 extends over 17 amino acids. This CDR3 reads CASSAEGREGLSYEQYF. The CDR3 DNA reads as TGTGCCAGCAGCGCCGAGGGGCGGGAGGGCCTCTCCTACGAGCAGTACTTC.

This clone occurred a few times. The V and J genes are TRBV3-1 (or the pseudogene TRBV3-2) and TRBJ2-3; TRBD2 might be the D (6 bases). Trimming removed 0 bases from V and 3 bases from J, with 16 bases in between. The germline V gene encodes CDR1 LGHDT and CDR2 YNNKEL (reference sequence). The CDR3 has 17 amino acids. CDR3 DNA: TGTGCCAGCAGCCAAGAAAAGGGGACGGGAGAAACAGATACGCAGTATTTT. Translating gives CASSQEKGTGETDTQYF.

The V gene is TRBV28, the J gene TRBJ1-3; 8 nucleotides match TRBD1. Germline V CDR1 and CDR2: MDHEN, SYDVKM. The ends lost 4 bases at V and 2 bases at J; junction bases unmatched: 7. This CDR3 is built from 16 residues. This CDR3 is CASSSPGTGAGNTIYF. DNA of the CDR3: TGTGCCAGCAGTTCGCCCGGGACAGGTGCTGGAAACACCATATATTTT.

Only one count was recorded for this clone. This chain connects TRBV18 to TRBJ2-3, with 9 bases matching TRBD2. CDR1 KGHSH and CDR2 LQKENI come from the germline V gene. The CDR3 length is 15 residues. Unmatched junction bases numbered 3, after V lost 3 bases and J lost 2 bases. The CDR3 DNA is TGTGCCAGCTCACCCTTAGCGGGAGCCACAGATACGCAGTATTTT. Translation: CASSPLAGATDTQYF.